The T cell receptor (beta chain) under discussion was sequenced for a study of post-analysis software for immune sequencing data. Study overall: The patients showed relapsing-remitting, secondary progressive and progressive-relapsing multiple sclerosis courses.

Of note for this clonotype: Its antigen is as yet unknown.

General study points: Patients used about 5 TRBV segments, including TRBV5-6, TRBV5-1 and TRBV20-1, more often than controls. F measure grouped same-batch samples tightly together. Compared with controls, patients showed significantly lower normalized Chao1 diversity.

Germline V gene lookup returns CDR1 MGHDK and CDR2 SYGVNS. V shed 6 bases and J shed 3 bases, with 13 bases lying between them. This CDR3 has 14 residues. Unique molecular identifiers were carried by the TCR beta cDNA libraries. TCRdb analysed the PCR reads with MiXCR anew, one entry per CDR3 protein. Of approximately 730,000 distinct CDR3 sequences in the sample, around 46% were seen once. Sequencing was done on a sample of blood. The TCR comes from a girl aged 5 to 17 with multiple sclerosis. The gene calls are TRBV25-1 and TRBJ2-3, with D hard to call. The CDR3 region has the DNA TGTGCCAGCAGCAAGGCAGACCGAACAGATACGCAGTATTTT. Protein product: CASSKADRTDTQYF.